The sequence of this TCR beta chain was determined in a study of blood T cell repertoires in COVID-19. On the study more broadly: Samples taken during acute and convalescent COVID-19 were collected in the United States, Italy and Spain. T cells, B-cell-depleted T cells, or PBMCs supplied cDNA or gDNA.

Measured with immunoSEQ multiplex PCR; TCRdb has only the in-frame clones, and not every one. The data show more than 150,000 clones, with approximately 80% seen just once and roughly 2.9% held by the top ten. The CDR3 loop spans 15 amino acids. Trimming at V came to 3 bases and at J to 2 bases, leaving 3 bases not matched to a gene. Germline assignment: CDR1 LGHDT and CDR2 YNNKEL (reference sequence). The TCR was taken from a woman in her fifties or sixties with acute or convalescent COVID-19. This rearrangement joins TRBV3-1 (or the pseudogene TRBV3-2) to TRBJ2-3, with TRBD2 matching 9 bases. The sequenced sample consisted of peripheral blood. The CDR3 DNA reads TGTGCCAGCAGCCAGCAGCGGGGGGTCACAGATACGCAGTATTTT. The encoded protein is CASSQQRGVTDTQYF.